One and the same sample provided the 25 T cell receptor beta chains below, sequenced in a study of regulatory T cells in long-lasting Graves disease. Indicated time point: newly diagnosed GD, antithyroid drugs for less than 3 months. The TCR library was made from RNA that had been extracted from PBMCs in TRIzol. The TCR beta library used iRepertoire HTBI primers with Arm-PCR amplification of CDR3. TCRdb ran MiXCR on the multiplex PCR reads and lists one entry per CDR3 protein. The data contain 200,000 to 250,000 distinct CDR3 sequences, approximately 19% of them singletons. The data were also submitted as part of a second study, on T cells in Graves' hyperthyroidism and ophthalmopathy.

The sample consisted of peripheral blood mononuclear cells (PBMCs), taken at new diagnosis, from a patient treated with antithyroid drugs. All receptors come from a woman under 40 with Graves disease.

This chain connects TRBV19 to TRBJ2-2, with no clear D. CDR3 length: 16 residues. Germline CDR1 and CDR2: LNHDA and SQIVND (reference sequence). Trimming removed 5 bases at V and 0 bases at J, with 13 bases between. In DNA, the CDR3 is TGTGCCAGTAGTCAGTACGCCGGTACGAACACCGGGGAGCTGTTTTTT. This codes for CASSQYAGTNTGELFF.

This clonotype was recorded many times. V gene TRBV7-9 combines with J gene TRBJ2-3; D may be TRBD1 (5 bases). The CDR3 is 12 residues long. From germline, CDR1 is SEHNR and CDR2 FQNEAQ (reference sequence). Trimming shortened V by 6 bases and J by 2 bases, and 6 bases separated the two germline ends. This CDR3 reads CASRTDTDTQYF. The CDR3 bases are TGTGCCAGCAGGACAGACACAGATACGCAGTATTTT.

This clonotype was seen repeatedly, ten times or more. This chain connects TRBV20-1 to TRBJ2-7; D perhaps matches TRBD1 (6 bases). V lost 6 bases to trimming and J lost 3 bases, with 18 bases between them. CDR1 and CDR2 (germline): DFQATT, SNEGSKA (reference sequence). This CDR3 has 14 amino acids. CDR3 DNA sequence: TGCAGTGCCAGCGGACAGAAAAGCTACTACGAGCAGTACTTC. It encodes CSASGQKSYYEQYF.

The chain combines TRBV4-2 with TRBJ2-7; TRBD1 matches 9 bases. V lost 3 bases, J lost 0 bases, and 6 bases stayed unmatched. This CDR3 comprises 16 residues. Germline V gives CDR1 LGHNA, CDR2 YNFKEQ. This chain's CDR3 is CASSHGGDRASYEQYF. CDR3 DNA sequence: TGTGCCAGCAGCCATGGGGGGGACAGGGCCTCCTACGAGCAGTACTTC.

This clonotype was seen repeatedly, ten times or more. The CDR3 spells CASSYGGQAGHGYTF. The CDR3 nucleotides read TGTGCCAGCAGTTACGGAGGACAAGCAGGCCATGGCTACACCTTC. The chain employs TRBV6-2 or TRBV6-3 and TRBJ1-2, with D possibly matching TRBD1 (5 bases). The CDR3 is 15 amino acids. V shed 2 bases and J shed 6 bases, with 16 bases lying between them. CDR1 is MNHEY, CDR2 SVGEGT, per germline.

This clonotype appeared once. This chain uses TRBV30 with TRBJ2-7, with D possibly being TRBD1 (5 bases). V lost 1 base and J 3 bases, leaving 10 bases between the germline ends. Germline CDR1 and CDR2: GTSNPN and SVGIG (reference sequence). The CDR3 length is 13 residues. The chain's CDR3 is CAWSETAVYEQYF. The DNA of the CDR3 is TGTGCCTGGAGTGAGACAGCCGTCTACGAGCAGTACTTC.

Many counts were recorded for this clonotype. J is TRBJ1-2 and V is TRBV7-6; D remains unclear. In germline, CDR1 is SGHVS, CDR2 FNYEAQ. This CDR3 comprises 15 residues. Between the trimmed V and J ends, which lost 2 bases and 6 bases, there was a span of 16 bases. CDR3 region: CASSLTGLREDGYTF. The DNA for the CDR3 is TGTGCCAGCAGCTTAACCGGGCTCCGGGAGGATGGCTACACCTTC. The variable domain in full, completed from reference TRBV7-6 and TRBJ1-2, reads GAGVSQSPRYKVTKRGQDVALRCDPISGHVSLYWYRQALGQGPEFLTYFNYEAQQDKSGLPNDRFSAERPEGSISTLTIQRTEQRDSAMYRCASSLTGLREDGYTFGSGTRLTVV.

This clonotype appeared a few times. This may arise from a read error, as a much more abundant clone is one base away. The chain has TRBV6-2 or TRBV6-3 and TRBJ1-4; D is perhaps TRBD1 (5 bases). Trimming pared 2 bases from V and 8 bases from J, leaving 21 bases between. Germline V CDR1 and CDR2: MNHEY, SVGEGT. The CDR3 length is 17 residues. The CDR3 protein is CASSYRYDSARGEKLFF. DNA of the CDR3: TGTGCCAGCAGTTACCGATATGACAGCGCTAGAGGGGAAAAACTGTTTTTT.

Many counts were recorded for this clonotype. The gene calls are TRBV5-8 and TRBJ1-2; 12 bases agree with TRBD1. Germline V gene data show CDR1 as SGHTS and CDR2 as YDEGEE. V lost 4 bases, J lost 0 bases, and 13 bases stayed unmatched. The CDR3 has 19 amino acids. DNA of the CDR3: TGTGCCAGCAGCCCGGTTGCCCGGGACAGGGGGCCGACTAACTATGGCTACACCTTC. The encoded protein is CASSPVARDRGPTNYGYTF.

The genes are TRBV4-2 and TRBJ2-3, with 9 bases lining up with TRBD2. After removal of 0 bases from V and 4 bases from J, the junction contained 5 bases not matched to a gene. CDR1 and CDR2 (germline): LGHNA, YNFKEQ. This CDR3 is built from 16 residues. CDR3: CASSQDRTSDADTQYF. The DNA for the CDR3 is TGTGCCAGCAGCCAAGACCGGACTAGCGATGCAGATACGCAGTATTTT.

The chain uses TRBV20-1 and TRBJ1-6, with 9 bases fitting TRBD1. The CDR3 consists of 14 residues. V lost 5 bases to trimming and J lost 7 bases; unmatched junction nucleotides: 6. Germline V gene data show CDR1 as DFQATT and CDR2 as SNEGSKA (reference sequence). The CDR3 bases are TGCAGTGCTTTGTGGGACAGGGTGAATTCACCCCTCCACTTT. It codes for CSALWDRVNSPLHF.

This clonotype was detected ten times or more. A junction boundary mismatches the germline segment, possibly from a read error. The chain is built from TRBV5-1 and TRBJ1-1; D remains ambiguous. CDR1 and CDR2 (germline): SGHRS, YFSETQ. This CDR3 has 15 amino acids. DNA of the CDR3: TGTGCCAGCAGCTTCTTGGCGGTGATGAACACTGAAGCTTTCTTT. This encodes CASSFLAVMNTEAFF.

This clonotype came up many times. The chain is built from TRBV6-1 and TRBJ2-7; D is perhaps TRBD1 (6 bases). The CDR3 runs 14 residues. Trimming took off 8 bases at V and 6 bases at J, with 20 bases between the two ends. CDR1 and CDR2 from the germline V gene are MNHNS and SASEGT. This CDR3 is CASGGKTGYGEQYF. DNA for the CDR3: TGTGCCAGCGGGGGAAAAACAGGGTATGGCGAGCAGTACTTC.

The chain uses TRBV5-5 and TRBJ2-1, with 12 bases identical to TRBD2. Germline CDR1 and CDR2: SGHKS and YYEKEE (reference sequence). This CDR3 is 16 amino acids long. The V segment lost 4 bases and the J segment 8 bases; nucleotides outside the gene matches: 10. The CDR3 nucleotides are TGTGCCAGCAGCCGCGAACTAGCGGGAGGAGTAGATGAGCAGTTCTTC. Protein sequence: CASSRELAGGVDEQFF.

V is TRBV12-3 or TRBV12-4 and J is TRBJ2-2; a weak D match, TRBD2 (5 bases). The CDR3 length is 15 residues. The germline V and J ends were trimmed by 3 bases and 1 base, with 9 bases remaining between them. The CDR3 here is CASSFNGGNTGELFF. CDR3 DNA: TGTGCCAGCAGTTTTAACGGAGGGAACACCGGGGAGCTGTTTTTT.

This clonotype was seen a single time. The CDR3 DNA reads TGTGCCAGCAGTTTAGGACAGGCAAACACTGAAGCTTTCTTT. As protein: CASSLGQANTEAFF. J is TRBJ1-1 and V is TRBV12-3 or TRBV12-4; TRBD1 might be the D (6 bases). The CDR3 extends over 14 amino acids. V was trimmed by 1 base and J by 2 bases, leaving 8 bases between them.

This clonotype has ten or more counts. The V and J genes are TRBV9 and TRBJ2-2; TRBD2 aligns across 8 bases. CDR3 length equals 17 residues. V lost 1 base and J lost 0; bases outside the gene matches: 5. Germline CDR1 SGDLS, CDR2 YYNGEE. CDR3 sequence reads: CASSVISGGSNTGELFF. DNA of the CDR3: TGTGCCAGCAGCGTAATAAGCGGGGGATCGAACACCGGGGAGCTGTTTTTT.

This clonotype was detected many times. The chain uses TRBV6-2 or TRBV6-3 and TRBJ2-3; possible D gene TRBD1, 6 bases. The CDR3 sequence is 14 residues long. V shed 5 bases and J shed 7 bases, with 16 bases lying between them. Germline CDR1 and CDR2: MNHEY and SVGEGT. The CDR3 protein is CASSGVGTSNTQYF. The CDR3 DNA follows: TGTGCCAGCAGTGGCGTCGGGACATCAAATACGCAGTATTTT.

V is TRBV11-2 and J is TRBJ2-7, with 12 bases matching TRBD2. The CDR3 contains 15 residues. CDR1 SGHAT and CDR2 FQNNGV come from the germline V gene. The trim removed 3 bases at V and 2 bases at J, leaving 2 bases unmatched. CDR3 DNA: TGTGCCAGCAGCTTCCCTAGCGGGGGGGCCTACGAGCAGTACTTC. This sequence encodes CASSFPSGGAYEQYF.

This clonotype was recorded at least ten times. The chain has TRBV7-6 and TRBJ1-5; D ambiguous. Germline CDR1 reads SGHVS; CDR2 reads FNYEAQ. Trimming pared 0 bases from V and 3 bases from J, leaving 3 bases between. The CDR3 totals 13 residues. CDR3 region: CASSLAVNQPQHF. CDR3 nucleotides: TGTGCCAGCAGCTTAGCGGTCAATCAGCCCCAGCATTTT.

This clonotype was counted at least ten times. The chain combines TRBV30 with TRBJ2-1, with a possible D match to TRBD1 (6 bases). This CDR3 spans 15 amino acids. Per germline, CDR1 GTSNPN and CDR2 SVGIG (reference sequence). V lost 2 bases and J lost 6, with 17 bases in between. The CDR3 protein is CAWSPEVDRFNEQFF. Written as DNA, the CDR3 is TGTGCCTGGAGTCCCGAGGTGGACAGATTCAATGAGCAGTTCTTC.

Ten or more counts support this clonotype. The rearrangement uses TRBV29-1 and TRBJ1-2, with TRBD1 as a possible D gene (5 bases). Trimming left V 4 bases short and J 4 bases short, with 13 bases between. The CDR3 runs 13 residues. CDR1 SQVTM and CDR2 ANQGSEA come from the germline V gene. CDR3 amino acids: CSVGDPAGYGYTF. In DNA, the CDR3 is TGCAGCGTTGGGGACCCCGCCGGCTATGGCTACACCTTC.

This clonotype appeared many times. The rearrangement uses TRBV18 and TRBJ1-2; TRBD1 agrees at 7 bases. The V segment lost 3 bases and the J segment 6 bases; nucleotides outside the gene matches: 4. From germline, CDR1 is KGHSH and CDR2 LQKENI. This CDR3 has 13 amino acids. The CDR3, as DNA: TGTGCCAGCTCACCTCAGGGGGTGGATGGCTACACCTTC. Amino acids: CASSPQGVDGYTF. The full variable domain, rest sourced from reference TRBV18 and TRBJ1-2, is NAGVMQNPRHLVRRRGQEARLRCSPMKGHSHVYWYRQLPEEGLKFMVYLQKENIIDESGMPKERFSAEFPKEGPSILRIQQVVRGDSAAYFCASSPQGVDGYTFGSGTRLTVV.

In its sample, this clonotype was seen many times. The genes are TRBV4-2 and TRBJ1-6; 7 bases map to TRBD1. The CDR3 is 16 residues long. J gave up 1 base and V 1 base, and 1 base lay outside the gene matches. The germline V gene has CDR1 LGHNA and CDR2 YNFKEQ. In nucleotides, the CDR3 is TGTGCCAGCAGCCAAGCACAGGGGTCCTATAATTCACCCCTCCACTTT. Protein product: CASSQAQGSYNSPLHF.

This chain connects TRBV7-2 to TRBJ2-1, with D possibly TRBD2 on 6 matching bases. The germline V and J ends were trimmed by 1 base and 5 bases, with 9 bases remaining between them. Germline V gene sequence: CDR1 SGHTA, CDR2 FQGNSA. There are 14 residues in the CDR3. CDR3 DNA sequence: TGTGCCAGCAGCTTAGGGCTAGCGAACAATGAGCAGTTCTTC. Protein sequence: CASSLGLANNEQFF.